One and the same sample provided the 9 T cell receptor beta chains below, sequenced in a study of shared T cell receptors in the human thymus. Profiling relied on immunoSEQ multiplex PCR, and the TCRdb table lists in-frame clones only, not all of them. Among under 700,000 clones listed, approximately 78% were seen once. The data were also submitted as part of a second study, on human thymus T cells.

The sequencing sample was made of thymocytes. The receptors were sampled from a boy in the first two years of life with a congenital heart defect.

J is TRBJ2-7 and V is TRBV11-2; D ambiguous. The CDR3 length is 15 residues. Deletions cut 4 bases from V and 0 bases from J, with 13 bases between. Germline V CDR1 and CDR2: SGHAT, FQNNGV. The CDR3 loop is CASSSPRGASYEQYF. CDR3 DNA sequence: TGTGCCAGCAGCTCCCCTCGCGGCGCCTCCTACGAGCAGTACTTC.

The V and J genes are TRBV10-3 and TRBJ2-7, with a tentative D call TRBD2 (5 bases). The CDR3 sequence is 16 residues long. Looked up from germline, CDR1 is ENHRY and CDR2 is SYGVKD. Trimming pared 8 bases from V and 2 bases from J, leaving 22 bases between. CDR3 protein: CAISPGRRKRAYEQYF. The CDR3 nucleotides are TGTGCCATCTCCCCCGGGCGCAGGAAGAGGGCCTACGAGCAGTACTTC.

J is TRBJ2-7 and V is TRBV15; 9 nucleotides match TRBD2. Trimming at V came to 5 bases and at J to 3 bases, leaving 8 bases not matched to a gene. There are 15 residues in the CDR3. CDR1 and CDR2 from the germline V gene are LNHNV and YYDKDF (reference sequence). The CDR3: CATSDQVSGGYEQYF. The CDR3 DNA reads as TGTGCCACCAGCGACCAGGTTAGCGGGGGCTACGAGCAGTACTTC.

V gene TRBV9 combines with J gene TRBJ2-1; 9 nucleotides match TRBD2. This CDR3 contains 15 residues. Trimming took 0 bases from V and 8 from J; bases not matched to a gene: 6. The germline V gene has CDR1 SGDLS and CDR2 YYNGEE. CDR3 coding DNA: TGTGCCAGCAGCGTAGATCTAGCGGGATTAGATGAGCAGTTCTTC. Translated, it gives CASSVDLAGLDEQFF. Full variable domain (missing parts from reference TRBV9 and TRBJ2-1): DSGVTQTPKHLITATGQRVTLRCSPRSGDLSVYWYQQSLDQGLQFLIQYYNGEERAKGNILERFSAQQFPDLHSELNLSSLELGDSALYFCASSVDLAGLDEQFFGPGTRLTVL.

The gene calls are TRBV30 and TRBJ1-2; possibly TRBD1 for D (5 bases). Germline V lookup: CDR1 GTSNPN, CDR2 SVGIG (reference sequence). CDR3 length equals 13 residues. Trimming left V 3 bases short and J 5 bases short, with 13 bases between. CDR3 residues: CAWRRPPGYGYTF. The CDR3 DNA is TGTGCCTGGAGGCGACCCCCAGGGTATGGCTACACCTTC.

The CDR3 DNA reads TGTGCCAGCAGTGGGGGACTACAGGGATGGACTAACACTGAAGCTTTCTTT. Translating it yields CASSGGLQGWTNTEAFF. The chain joins TRBV2 to TRBJ1-1; tentatively, D is TRBD1 (6 bases). Between the trimmed V and J ends, which lost 4 bases and 2 bases, there was a span of 20 bases. CDR3 length: 17 amino acids. Per germline, CDR1 SNHLY and CDR2 FYNNEI.

The CDR3 DNA follows: TGTGCCAGCAGCTTAGCACAGACAGGCTTTAATGAAAAACTGTTTTTT. Its translation: CASSLAQTGFNEKLFF. V is TRBV7-9 and J is TRBJ1-4; possible D gene TRBD1, 6 bases. Germline V CDR1 and CDR2: SEHNR, FQNEAQ (reference sequence). The CDR3 totals 16 residues. With 0 bases removed from V and 4 bases from J, the gap between germline ends came to 12 bases.

This clone showed up just a few times. This rearrangement joins TRBV30 to TRBJ2-3; 8 bases fit TRBD2. Trimming cost V 0 bases and J 4 bases; bases outside gene matches: 6. The CDR3 is 15 residues long. CDR1 GTSNPN and CDR2 SVGIG come from the germline V gene (reference sequence). In DNA, the CDR3 is TGTGCCTGGAGTGTGCGACTAGCGTGCCCAGATACGCAGTATTTT. Its protein product is CAWSVRLACPDTQYF. Together with reference TRBV30 and TRBJ2-3, the CDR3 gives the full variable domain: SQTIHQWPATLVQPVGSPLSLECTVEGTSNPNLYWYRQAAGRGLQLLFYSVGIGQISSEVPQNLSASRPQDRQFILSSKKLLLSDSGFYLCAWSVRLACPDTQYFGPGTRLTVL.

The gene calls are TRBV27 and TRBJ1-1; 9 positions agree with TRBD1. V lost 7 bases, J lost 5 bases, and 8 bases stayed unmatched. CDR3 size: 14 residues. CDR1 and CDR2 from the germline V gene are MNHEY and SMNVEV (reference sequence). The CDR3 DNA reads TGTGCCAGCAAGGCAAACAGGGGGCTGACTGAAGCTTTCTTT. Its protein product is CASKANRGLTEAFF.